Shown below are 27 T cell receptor beta chains from a single sample sequenced in a study of T-cell memory formation after mild COVID-19. Each CDR3 protein is one row after TCRdb ran MiXCR on the 5' RACE reads. This sample has 140,000 to 150,000 distinct CDR3 sequences; 25% occur once, and the top ten carry approximately 25%. Material: PBMCs or a T cell subset sorted from them (not recorded which). The receptors were gathered from an adult woman who had mild COVID-19 (a few samples of this study predate the infection). Cell type and time point are not known.

The chain joins TRBV5-1 to TRBJ1-1; 9 positions agree with TRBD1. The CDR3 sequence is 18 residues long. Germline V lookup: CDR1 SGHRS, CDR2 YFSETQ. The V gene end was trimmed by 4 bases and the J gene end by 0 bases; junction bases not matched to a gene: 13. CDR3 residues: CASSHTGTGIEMNTEAFF. The CDR3 bases are TGCGCCAGCAGCCATACCGGGACAGGGATTGAGATGAACACTGAAGCTTTCTTT.

V is TRBV7-9 and J is TRBJ2-3, with no clear D. Germline-derived CDR1 and CDR2 are SEHNR and FQNEAQ (reference sequence). This CDR3 contains 14 residues. Between the trimmed V and J ends, which lost 5 bases and 7 bases, there was a span of 16 bases. CDR3 loop: CASSPGPDHHTQYF. CDR3 bases: TGTGCCAGCAGCCCCGGGCCTGACCACCATACGCAGTATTTT.

The table lists this clonotype with a count of one. The chain joins TRBV4-2 to TRBJ1-2; tentatively, D is TRBD1 (6 bases). Germline CDR1 is LGHNA and CDR2 is YNFKEQ. V lost 3 bases to trimming and J lost 6 bases, with 20 bases between them. The CDR3 consists of 16 residues. Here the CDR3 DNA reads TGTGCCAGCAGCCAGCCGGGACACCTAAGATGGGATGGCTACACCTTC. Translating it yields CASSQPGHLRWDGYTF.

CDR3 amino acids: CASSPEAGAFTDTQYF. CDR3 nucleotide sequence: TGTGCCAGCAGCCCAGAGGCGGGGGCCTTCACAGATACGCAGTATTTT. The chain is built from TRBV4-2 and TRBJ2-3; TRBD2 might be the D (7 bases). CDR1 and CDR2 from the germline V gene are LGHNA and YNFKEQ. V shed 4 bases and J shed 2 bases, with 16 bases lying between them. The CDR3 loop spans 16 amino acids.

This clonotype was seen a handful of times. The gene calls are TRBV4-2 and TRBJ2-3; D is undetermined. Trimming removed 1 base at V and 0 bases at J, with 11 bases between. From germline, CDR1 is LGHNA and CDR2 YNFKEQ. The CDR3 spans 16 residues. The CDR3 bases are TGTGCCAGCAGCCAAGCCCAGTGGAGTAGCACAGATACGCAGTATTTT. It codes for CASSQAQWSSTDTQYF.

This clonotype appeared a few times. CDR3 loop: CASSLGTGGDRQYF. Written as DNA, the CDR3 is TGTGCCAGCAGCTTAGGCACAGGGGGAGACAGACAGTACTTC. The V and J genes are TRBV7-3 and TRBJ2-4; 8 nucleotides align to TRBD1. V dropped 2 bases and J dropped 13; count of bases not matched to a gene: 10. The germline gives CDR1 SGHTA, CDR2 FQGTGA. There are 14 residues in the CDR3.

The chain carries TRBV9 and TRBJ1-2, with 11 bases matching TRBD1. The germline V gene has CDR1 SGDLS and CDR2 YYNGEE. V was pared by 4 bases and J by 12 bases, with 14 bases of the junction left unmatched. The CDR3 length is 15 residues. In DNA, the CDR3 is TGTGCCAGCAGCACCCCGGGACAGGGGGTTTTGGACCACACCTTC. This encodes CASSTPGQGVLDHTF.

This chain uses TRBV15 with TRBJ1-1; maybe TRBD1 (5 bases). The CDR3 loop spans 14 amino acids. CDR1 and CDR2 from the germline V gene are LNHNV and YYDKDF (reference sequence). Trimming left V 1 base short and J 7 bases short, with 13 bases between. The CDR3 DNA reads as TGTGCCACCAGCAGAGGCAGGGAGGCGGTTGAAGCTTTCTTT. Translated, it gives CATSRGREAVEAFF.

This clonotype was observed a few times. The genes are TRBV5-1 and TRBJ1-6, with a weak D call TRBD1 (6 bases). Per germline, CDR1 SGHRS and CDR2 YFSETQ. The CDR3 consists of 16 residues. V dropped 0 bases and J dropped 10 bases, with 17 bases sitting between them. For the CDR3, the DNA is TGCGCCAGCAGCTTGGATCTCAGGGGAGGCGAATCACCCCTCCACTTT. Protein: CASSLDLRGGESPLHF.

V is TRBV24-1 and J is TRBJ2-1; D perhaps matches TRBD1 (6 bases). The germline gives CDR1 KGHDR, CDR2 SFDVKD. Trimming stripped 5 bases from V and 2 bases from J, with 21 bases between. The CDR3 contains 18 residues. The CDR3 bases are TGTGCCACCAGTGCCGCAAGGTCGGACAGCCTCCCCTACAATGAGCAGTTCTTC. Protein product: CATSAARSDSLPYNEQFF.

The chain employs TRBV11-1 and TRBJ2-3, with D unresolved. Trimming took 3 bases from V and 4 from J, leaving 11 bases between them. From germline, CDR1 is SGHAT and CDR2 FQDESV (reference sequence). This CDR3 has 14 residues. DNA of the CDR3: TGTGCCAGCAGCTTGATTCGCAGCGCAGATACGCAGTATTTT. Its translation: CASSLIRSADTQYF.

The V gene is TRBV5-1, the J gene TRBJ1-1, with 7 bases fitting TRBD1. Trimming cost V 4 bases and J 4 bases; bases outside gene matches: 10. The length of the CDR3 is 15 residues. Germline CDR1 and CDR2: SGHRS and YFSETQ. The CDR3 protein is CASSLGQDPSTEAFF. The CDR3 coding sequence is TGCGCCAGCAGCCTTGGACAGGACCCTAGCACTGAAGCTTTCTTT. Full variable domain (outside the CDR3, taken from reference TRBV5-1 and TRBJ1-1): KAGVTQTPRYLIKTRGQQVTLSCSPISGHRSVSWYQQTPGQGLQFLFEYFSETQRNKGNFPGRFSGRQFSNSRSEMNVSTLELGDSALYLCASSLGQDPSTEAFFGQGTRLTVV.

This clonotype turned up a few times. V usage is TRBV6-1 and J usage is TRBJ1-4, with a weak D call TRBD1 (6 bases). Germline V lookup: CDR1 MNHNS, CDR2 SASEGT. The V end lost 0 bases, the J end lost 6 bases, and 14 bases lay between the germline ends. The CDR3 extends over 16 amino acids. As DNA, the CDR3 is TGTGCCAGCAGTGAAGCTGGCGGGGGCGCCGATGAAAAACTGTTTTTT. Amino acid sequence: CASSEAGGGADEKLFF.

DNA of the CDR3: TGTGCCGTACAACTAGCGGGGGGGGAGAGCAATGAGCAGTTCTTC. Amino acid sequence: CAVQLAGGESNEQFF. The chain employs TRBV30 and TRBJ2-1; 13 positions match TRBD2. CDR3 size: 15 residues. V lost 8 bases to trimming and J lost 6 bases; unmatched junction nucleotides: 10. Germline V gene sequence: CDR1 GTSNPN, CDR2 SVGIG (reference sequence).

The chain recombines TRBV7-9 with TRBJ1-1; 10 bases agree with TRBD1. There are 15 residues in the CDR3. Germline loops: CDR1 SEHNR, CDR2 FQNEAQ (reference sequence). The V and J ends lost 3 bases and 3 bases, in that order; junction bases with no gene match: 4. CDR3 loop: CASSLRTGGDTEAFF. CDR3 in DNA: TGTGCCAGCAGCTTGAGGACAGGGGGTGACACTGAAGCTTTCTTT.

As concerns this clonotype: Given the absence of the conserved phenylalanine or tryptophan at the CDR3 end, a read error is likely. Because the CDR3's place on the DNA is in doubt, the DNA is left out and the CDR3 is given as listed by TCRdb. The rearrangement uses TRBV12-3 or TRBV12-4 and TRBJ2-3; TRBD2 was called by the table and not checked on the DNA. The CDR3 contains 9 residues when both ends are counted. CDR3 amino acids: CASTQGIAG.

This clonotype appeared a few times. The V call is TRBV21-1, the J call TRBJ2-3; the table gives TRBD1 as D, unverified against the DNA. TRBV21-1 is given as a pseudogene. This CDR3 is built from 15 residues. CDR3 sequence: CANPAGETSTDTQYF. DNA for the CDR3: TGTGCCAACCCGGCGGGGGAAACTAGCACAGATACGCAGTATTTT.

This chain links TRBV6-2 or TRBV6-3 with TRBJ2-1; D might be TRBD1 or TRBD2, each matching 5 bases. The CDR3 runs to 13 residues. Per the germline V gene, CDR1 is MNHEY and CDR2 is SVGEGT. Deletions cut 2 bases from V and 6 bases from J, with 8 bases between. CDR3 sequence: CASSYPGPNEQFF. CDR3 nucleotide sequence: TGTGCCAGCAGTTACCCGGGACCCAATGAGCAGTTCTTC.

The chain joins TRBV7-9 to TRBJ2-1; 7 bases are shared with TRBD2. The junction had 8 bases not matched to a gene; V was cut back by 0 bases and J by 3 bases. The CDR3 is made up of 17 amino acids. Per germline, CDR1 SEHNR and CDR2 FQNEAQ (reference sequence). CDR3 in DNA: TGTGCCAGCAGCTTAGCCTGGGCTAGCGGAGACTACAATGAGCAGTTCTTC. Its translation is CASSLAWASGDYNEQFF.

The chain couples TRBV25-1 to TRBJ2-2; D is perhaps TRBD2 (5 bases). With 5 bases removed from V and 1 base from J, the gap between germline ends came to 8 bases. This CDR3 has 14 residues. Germline loops: CDR1 MGHDK, CDR2 SYGVNS. For the CDR3, the DNA is TGTGCCAGCAGTCATGGAGGGAACACCGGGGAGCTGTTTTTT. Its translation is CASSHGGNTGELFF.

This clonotype was seen a few times. The gene calls are TRBV7-8 and TRBJ2-3; D perhaps matches TRBD1 (5 bases). V lost 1 base and J 1 base, leaving 12 bases between the germline ends. CDR1 is SGHVS and CDR2 is FQNEAQ in the germline V gene. The CDR3 is 16 amino acids. The CDR3 spells CASSLEDARGTDTQYF. CDR3 DNA: TGTGCCAGCAGCTTAGAAGACGCCAGGGGCACAGATACGCAGTATTTT.

Only a few counts were recorded for this clonotype. The rearrangement joins TRBV25-1 to TRBJ2-1, with D perhaps matching TRBD2 (5 bases). In germline, CDR1 is MGHDK, CDR2 SYGVNS. The germline V and J ends were trimmed by 1 base and 0 bases, with 16 bases remaining between them. This CDR3 has 18 amino acids. CDR3 DNA sequence: TGTGCCAGCAGTGAATCTTCACGGAGGCCCAGCTCCTACAATGAGCAGTTCTTC. It translates to CASSESSRRPSSYNEQFF.

This clonotype showed up just a few times. The chain combines TRBV24-1 with TRBJ2-3; D is uncertain. With 1 base removed from V and 4 bases from J, the gap between germline ends came to 5 bases. This CDR3 has 13 amino acids. Per the germline V gene, CDR1 is KGHDR and CDR2 is SFDVKD. CDR3 DNA sequence: TGTGCCACCAGTGATTTTTCTCCAGATACGCAGTATTTT. Its translation: CATSDFSPDTQYF.

The rearrangement links TRBV27 to TRBJ1-1; D is perhaps TRBD1 (6 bases). V shed 3 bases and J shed 4 bases, with 12 bases lying between them. The CDR3 totals 14 residues. CDR1 is MNHEY and CDR2 is SMNVEV in the germline V gene (reference sequence). The DNA of the CDR3 is TGTGCCAGCAGTTTCGACGAAGGGGGCACTGAAGCTTTCTTT. Its protein is CASSFDEGGTEAFF.

The table lists this clonotype with a few counts. The rearrangement uses TRBV16 and TRBJ2-7; possible D gene TRBD1, 7 bases. Germline CDR1 reads KGHSY; CDR2 reads FQNENV. V was trimmed by 8 bases and J by 3 bases, leaving 11 bases between them. This CDR3 spans 12 amino acids. CDR3 DNA: TGTGCCAGCCTCCAGGGGGGCTACGAGCAGTACTTC. The encoded protein is CASLQGGYEQYF. The complete variable domain, with remaining parts taken from reference TRBV16 and TRBJ2-7, reads GEEVAQTPKHLVRGEGQKAKLYCAPIKGHSYVFWYQQVLKNEFKFLISFQNENVFDETGMPKERFSAKCLPNSPCSLEIQATKLEDSAVYFCASLQGGYEQYFGPGTRLTVT.

This clonotype has just a few counts. J is TRBJ1-5 and V is TRBV18, with 9 bases matching TRBD1. CDR1 is KGHSH, CDR2 LQKENI, per germline. The ends lost 2 bases at V and 2 bases at J; junction bases unmatched: 4. There are 16 residues in the CDR3. CDR3 nucleotides: TGTGCCAGCTCACCAGGGACAGGGAAAGGCAATCAGCCCCAGCATTTT. It yields the protein CASSPGTGKGNQPQHF.

In this sample, this clonotype turned up a few times. The J gene is TRBJ2-1, the V gene TRBV6-4, with TRBD1 as a possible D gene (10 bases). Trimming pared 9 bases from V and 7 bases from J, leaving 40 bases between. The CDR3 runs 21 residues. Looked up from germline, CDR1 is MRHNA and CDR2 is SNTAGT. The CDR3 region is CARSPDPGQGIAGGPGNEQFF. The DNA for the CDR3 is TGTGCCAGAAGCCCAGACCCGGGACAGGGGATTGCGGGAGGGCCGGGAAATGAGCAGTTCTTC.